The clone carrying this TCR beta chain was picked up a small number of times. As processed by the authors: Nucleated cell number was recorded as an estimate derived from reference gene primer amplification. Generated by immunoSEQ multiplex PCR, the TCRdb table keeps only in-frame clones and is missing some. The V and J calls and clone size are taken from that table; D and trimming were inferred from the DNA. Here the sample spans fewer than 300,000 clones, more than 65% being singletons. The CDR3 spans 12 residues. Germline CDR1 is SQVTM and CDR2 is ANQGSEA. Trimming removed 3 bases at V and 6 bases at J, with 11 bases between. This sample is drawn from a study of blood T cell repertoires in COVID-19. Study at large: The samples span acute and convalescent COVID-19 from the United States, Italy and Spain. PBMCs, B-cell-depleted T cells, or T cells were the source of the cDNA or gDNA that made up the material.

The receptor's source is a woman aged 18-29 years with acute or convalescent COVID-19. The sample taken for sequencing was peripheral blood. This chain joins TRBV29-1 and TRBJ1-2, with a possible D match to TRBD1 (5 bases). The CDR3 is CSVDGGHHGYTF. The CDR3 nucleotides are TGCAGCGTTGACGGCGGACACCATGGCTACACCTTC.